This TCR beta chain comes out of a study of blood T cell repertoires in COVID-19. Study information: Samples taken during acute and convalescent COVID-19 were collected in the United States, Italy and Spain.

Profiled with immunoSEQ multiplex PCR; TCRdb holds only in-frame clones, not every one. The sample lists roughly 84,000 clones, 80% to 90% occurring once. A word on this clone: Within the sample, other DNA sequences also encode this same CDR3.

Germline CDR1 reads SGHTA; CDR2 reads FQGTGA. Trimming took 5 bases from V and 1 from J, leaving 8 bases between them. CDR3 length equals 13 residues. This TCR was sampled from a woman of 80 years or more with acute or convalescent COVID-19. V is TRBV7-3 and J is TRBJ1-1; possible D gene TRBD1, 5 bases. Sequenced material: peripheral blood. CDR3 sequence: CASSLQGNTEAFF. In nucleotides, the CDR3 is TGTGCCAGCAGCCTCCAGGGGAACACTGAAGCTTTCTTT.